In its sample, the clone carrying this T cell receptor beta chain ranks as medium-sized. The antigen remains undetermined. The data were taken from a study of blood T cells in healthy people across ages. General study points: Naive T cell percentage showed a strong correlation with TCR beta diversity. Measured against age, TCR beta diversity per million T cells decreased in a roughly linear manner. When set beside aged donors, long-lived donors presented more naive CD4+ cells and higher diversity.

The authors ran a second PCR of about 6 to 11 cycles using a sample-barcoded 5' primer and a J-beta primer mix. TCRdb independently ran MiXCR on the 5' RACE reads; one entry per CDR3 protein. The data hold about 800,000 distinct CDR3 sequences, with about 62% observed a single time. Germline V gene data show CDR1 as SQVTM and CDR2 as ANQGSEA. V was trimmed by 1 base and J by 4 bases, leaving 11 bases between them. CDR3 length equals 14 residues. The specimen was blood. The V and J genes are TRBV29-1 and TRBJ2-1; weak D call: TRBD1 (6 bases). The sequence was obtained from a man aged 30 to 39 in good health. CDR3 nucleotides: TGCAGCGTTGAAGGGGGGCAGGCTTACAATGAGCAGTTCTTC. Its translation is CSVEGGQAYNEQFF.